The rows below give T cell receptor beta chains drawn from one sample of a study of cytomegalovirus exposure and HLA in healthy donors. Repertoires were generated with immunoSEQ multiplex PCR, while TCRdb's copy carries only in-frame clones and drops some. The table shows around 170,000 clones, with around four fifths occurring only once. Sequenced sample: PBMCs. These TCRs come from a woman aged 18 to 35 in good health and CMV-seronegative. CDR3s include the opening cysteine and the closing phenylalanine or tryptophan. The order of the fields is V gene, J gene, CDR3 protein.

TRBV11-2,TRBJ1-6,CASSLREDSPLHF
TRBV18,TRBJ2-1,CASIGTSGGPRSEQFF
TRBV6-7,TRBJ2-7,CASSYKSTRPVFGSYEQYF
TRBV28,TRBJ1-6,CASSLGQKNSPLHF
TRBV7-9,TRBJ1-1,CASSRQGNTEAFF
TRBV6-1,TRBJ2-5,CASIAGTGFRETQYF
TRBV2,TRBJ2-3,CASSHDREETDTQYF
TRBV10-3,TRBJ1-1,CAISEGGQGASEAFF
TRBV28,TRBJ1-5,CASRKQGGSNQPQHF
TRBV7-3,TRBJ2-2,CASSLLPDSHGELFF
TRBV28,TRBJ1-1,CASSLFAAEAFF
TRBV7-2,TRBJ2-4,CASSFVQGAPIQYF
TRBV2,TRBJ1-3,CASSEGQGPGNTIYF
TRBV14,TRBJ1-2,CASSQDGDSLYGYTF
TRBV19,TRBJ1-3,CASSRGDSSGNTIYF
TRBV6-6,TRBJ2-7,CATSRESSYEQYF
TRBV6-6,TRBJ1-2,CASSNQGQWGYTF
TRBV30,TRBJ1-1,CAWRAHRAGPEAFF
TRBV18,TRBJ2-1,CASSPGAHRPNEQFF